The present T cell receptor beta chain was sequenced within a study of T cell responses to AZD1222 COVID-19 vaccine. Study-level findings and limits: The donors showed a predominance of white British ancestry and of females, with possible underestimation of clonal diversity. Close to half of spike-specific TCRs reportedly recognize unmutated variant regions. Two AZD1222 administrations were followed by greater Spike-specific TCR breadth and depth.

Remarks on this clone: Its matching antigen is unknown.

Pooling of second doses given at about 4 or about 12 weeks was done. The CDR3 runs to 16 residues. Looked up from germline, CDR1 is SGHDN and CDR2 is FVKESK. V dropped 4 bases and J dropped 6; count of bases not matched to a gene: 12. Profiled with immunoSEQ multiplex PCR; TCRdb holds only in-frame clones, not every one. The data contain over 75,000 clones, around 90% of them seen just once; the ten biggest clones take up around a tenth. This chain joins TRBV14 and TRBJ2-1, with 7 nucleotides matching TRBD2. The sequences come from peripheral blood, collected 28 days after the second AZD1222 dose. The sequence was collected from an adult who received the AZD1222 COVID-19 vaccine. The CDR3 spells CASSPTRAGSINEQFF. The CDR3 DNA is TGTGCCAGCAGCCCGACGCGAGCGGGATCTATCAATGAGCAGTTCTTC. Filled out from reference TRBV14 and TRBJ2-1, the complete variable domain reads EAGVTQFPSHSVIEKGQTVTLRCDPISGHDNLYWYRRVMGKEIKFLLHFVKESKQDESGMPNNRFLAERTGGTYSTLKVQPAELEDSGVYFCASSPTRAGSINEQFFGPGTRLTVL.